Listed here are 22 T cell receptor beta chains from one sample, sequenced in a study of beta chain features in type 1 diabetes. Expressed TCRB transcripts were sequenced after all isolated RNA was converted to cDNA. Sequenced by immunoSEQ multiplex PCR; TCRdb stores in-frame clones only, minus some. The sample includes over 150,000 clones, around 8.5% seen only once; the top ten take approximately 0.65%. Specimen: central memory CD4+ T cells from blood. Every receptor here comes from a young man in good health.

The chain couples TRBV5-6 to TRBJ2-1; TRBD1 aligns across 9 bases. Germline V gene data show CDR1 as SGHDT and CDR2 as YYEEEE. The CDR3 sequence is 16 residues long. V gave up 1 base and J gave up 8 bases; unmatched junction bases: 10. This CDR3 reads CASSLNSGTGSDEQFF. The DNA for the CDR3 is TGTGCCAGCAGCTTGAACTCCGGGACAGGGTCTGATGAGCAGTTCTTC.

This clone was counted a few times. This chain links TRBV5-8 with TRBJ1-4; 8 bases align to TRBD1. Germline trimming cut 2 bases from V and 8 bases from J; bases unmatched to any gene: 8. This CDR3 has 15 residues. Germline V gives CDR1 SGHTS, CDR2 YDEGEE. This CDR3 reads CASSLYRGSGEKLFF. DNA of the CDR3: TGTGCCAGCAGCTTATACAGGGGGAGCGGGGAAAAACTGTTTTTT.

This clone has a count of ten or more. The rearrangement uses TRBV18 and TRBJ2-3; TRBD2 matches 10 bases. The J segment lost 5 bases and the V segment lost 3 bases, leaving 5 bases of the junction unmatched. Germline CDR1 reads KGHSH; CDR2 reads LQKENI. The CDR3 covers 15 residues. CDR3 nucleotide sequence: TGTGCCAGCTCACCGGGCCTAGCGGGAGTAGATACGCAGTATTTT. It yields the protein CASSPGLAGVDTQYF.

This clone has more than one count but fewer than ten. The gene calls are TRBV5-8 and TRBJ2-7; 10 positions agree with TRBD2. Germline V gene sequence: CDR1 SGHTS, CDR2 YDEGEE. CDR3 length: 14 amino acids. V trimming: 3 bases; J trimming: 6 bases; junction bases outside the gene matches: 6. The CDR3 nucleotides are TGTGCCAGCAGCTCCGGGACTAGCGTTAGCGAGCAGTACTTC. It yields the protein CASSSGTSVSEQYF.

The table lists this clone with many counts. The genes are TRBV5-1 and TRBJ2-5; unclear D gene. The CDR3 runs to 13 residues. With 0 bases removed from V and 2 bases from J, the gap between germline ends came to 5 bases. Germline V gene sequence: CDR1 SGHRS, CDR2 YFSETQ. CDR3: CASSLDHQETQYF. The DNA for the CDR3 is TGCGCCAGCAGCTTGGATCATCAAGAGACCCAGTACTTC. The full variable domain, its missing parts supplied by reference TRBV5-1 and TRBJ2-5, is KAGVTQTPRYLIKTRGQQVTLSCSPISGHRSVSWYQQTPGQGLQFLFEYFSETQRNKGNFPGRFSGRQFSNSRSEMNVSTLELGDSALYLCASSLDHQETQYFGPGTRLLVL.

The V and J genes are TRBV28 and TRBJ1-1; a weak D match, TRBD1 (5 bases). This CDR3 has 15 residues. Between the trimmed V and J ends, which lost 4 bases and 1 base, there was a span of 13 bases. Germline V lookup: CDR1 MDHEN, CDR2 SYDVKM. As DNA, the CDR3 is TGTGCCAGCAGTTCCCTCGGGGGAGGGAACACTGAAGCTTTCTTT. It is translated as CASSSLGGGNTEAFF.

This clone was seen a handful of times. The rearrangement joins TRBV5-4 to TRBJ2-3; D perhaps matches TRBD1 (5 bases). The CDR3 extends over 15 amino acids. CDR1 SGHNT and CDR2 YYREEE come from the germline V gene (reference sequence). V was trimmed by 0 bases and J by 4 bases, leaving 12 bases between them. The CDR3 protein is CASSLEGWGADTQYF. The CDR3 DNA sequence: TGTGCCAGCAGCTTGGAGGGGTGGGGCGCAGATACGCAGTATTTT.

The rearrangement joins TRBV28 to TRBJ2-7, with a possible D match to TRBD2 (6 bases). The CDR3 sequence is 14 residues long. Deletions cut 6 bases from V and 5 bases from J, with 17 bases between. The germline V gene encodes CDR1 MDHEN and CDR2 SYDVKM. The CDR3 spells CASSDGGARHEQYF. As DNA, the CDR3 is TGTGCCAGCAGCGACGGCGGGGCGCGCCACGAGCAGTACTTC. Based on the CDR3 plus reference TRBV28 and TRBJ2-7, the full variable domain is DVKVTQSSRYLVKRTGEKVFLECVQDMDHENMFWYRQDPGLGLRLIYFSYDVKMKEKGDIPEGYSVSREKKERFSLILESASTNQTSMYLCASSDGGARHEQYFGPGTRLTVT.

The chain has TRBV5-6 and TRBJ1-1; 9 bases are shared with TRBD1. Unmatched junction bases numbered 7, after V lost 5 bases and J lost 5 bases. This CDR3 is 14 amino acids long. Germline values: CDR1 SGHDT, CDR2 YYEEEE. The CDR3 loop is CASRKGTGSTEAFF. Written as DNA, the CDR3 is TGTGCCAGCAGAAAAGGGACAGGGTCAACTGAAGCTTTCTTT.

The rearrangement uses TRBV2 and TRBJ2-2; 9 nucleotides line up with TRBD2. V lost 6 bases to trimming and J lost 1 base; unmatched junction nucleotides: 9. Germline CDR1 and CDR2: SNHLY and FYNNEI. This CDR3 has 17 residues. CDR3 residues: CASSPRGLAMNTGELFF. CDR3 nucleotide sequence: TGTGCCAGCAGCCCTAGGGGACTAGCTATGAACACCGGGGAGCTGTTTTTT.

This clone has only a few counts. The rearrangement uses TRBV21-1 and TRBJ2-1; TRBD2, the D gene given by the table, was not confirmed from the DNA. TRBV21-1 is an annotated pseudogene. The CDR3 is 20 amino acids. The CDR3: CASSKVSLAPTRISYNEQFF. CDR3 nucleotide sequence: TGTGCCAGCAGCAAAGTTAGCCTCGCCCCGACCCGAATTTCCTACAATGAGCAGTTCTTC.

This clone was seen only a few times. J is TRBJ1-5 and V is TRBV9; TRBD1 matches 10 bases. Germline V gene data show CDR1 as SGDLS and CDR2 as YYNGEE. V was clipped by 3 bases and J by 0 bases; unmatched bases: 3. This CDR3 spans 16 amino acids. CDR3: CASSAGTGDSNQPQHF. CDR3 in DNA: TGTGCCAGCAGCGCTGGGACAGGGGATAGCAATCAGCCCCAGCATTTT.

The chain links TRBV19 to TRBJ1-4, with a weak D call TRBD1 (6 bases). The CDR3 runs 15 residues. With 8 bases removed from V and 3 bases from J, the gap between germline ends came to 16 bases. Germline V gene lookup returns CDR1 LNHDA and CDR2 SQIVND (reference sequence). Here the CDR3 DNA reads TGTGCCAGTTCCGACAGGCGTGTAGCTAATGAAAAACTGTTTTTT. It translates to CASSDRRVANEKLFF.

J is TRBJ2-5 and V is TRBV6-5, with D perhaps matching TRBD2 (5 bases). The ends were cut back, 0 bases at V and 5 bases at J, with 16 bases in the middle. Germline V gene data show CDR1 as MNHEY and CDR2 as SVGAGI. This CDR3 region has 16 residues. The CDR3 DNA reads as TGTGCCAGCAGTTACTCTACGCCGGGGTCGGGGGAGACCCAGTACTTC. It specifies CASSYSTPGSGETQYF.

A few counts support this clone. The chain employs TRBV21-1 and TRBJ1-6; TRBD1 was called by the table and not checked on the DNA. TRBV21-1 is marked as a pseudogene. This CDR3 comprises 16 residues. The CDR3 reads CASSKKQCLWNSPLHF. CDR3 sequence (DNA): TGTGCCAGCAGCAAGAAACAGTGCCTTTGGAATTCACCCCTCCACTTT.

The V call is TRBV4-2, the J call TRBJ2-7; tentative D call: TRBD2 (6 bases). V was cut by 0 bases and J by 6 bases, with 15 bases left in between. CDR3 length: 15 residues. Germline assignment: CDR1 LGHNA and CDR2 YNFKEQ. In DNA form, the CDR3 reads TGTGCCAGCAGCCAAGAATACGGAGGGAGTCGCGAGCAGTACTTC. Protein sequence: CASSQEYGGSREQYF.

This clone was picked up a small number of times. The V call is TRBV7-2, the J call TRBJ2-7; TRBD2 matches 12 bases. CDR3 size: 16 residues. The V gene end was trimmed by 5 bases and the J gene end by 4 bases; junction bases not matched to a gene: 9. Per germline, CDR1 SGHTA and CDR2 FQGNSA. The chain's CDR3 is CASSNPSGGAKYEQYF. Here the CDR3 DNA reads TGTGCCAGCAGCAACCCTAGCGGGGGGGCAAAATACGAGCAGTACTTC.

In this sample, this clone turned up a few times. The CDR3: CAWCNRFNEKLFF. As DNA, the CDR3 is TGTGCCTGGTGTAACAGGTTTAATGAAAAACTGTTTTTT. The chain combines TRBV30 with TRBJ1-4; perhaps TRBD1 as D (5 bases). V lost 5 bases to trimming and J lost 4 bases, with 11 bases between them. The CDR3 totals 13 residues. Germline lookup yields CDR1 GTSNPN and CDR2 SVGIG (reference sequence).

This chain connects TRBV4-3 to TRBJ1-4; possibly TRBD1 for D (6 bases). The CDR3 extends over 17 amino acids. The V gene's germline CDR1 is LGHNA and CDR2 YSLEER. Trimming left V 0 bases short and J 3 bases short, with 14 bases between. The CDR3 nucleotides read TGCGCCAGCAGCCAAGACGGGGGGAGGGGGGCTAATGAAAAACTGTTTTTT. Translation gives CASSQDGGRGANEKLFF.

This clone has at least ten counts. The V call is TRBV4-2, the J call TRBJ2-3, with 9 bases identical to TRBD2. The V gene end was trimmed by 0 bases and the J gene end by 5 bases; junction bases not matched to a gene: 6. This CDR3 spans 16 amino acids. Germline CDR1 and CDR2: LGHNA and YNFKEQ. As DNA, the CDR3 is TGTGCCAGCAGCCAAGAAGGGACTAGCCAGGGAGATACGCAGTATTTT. Amino acids: CASSQEGTSQGDTQYF.

This clone was seen repeatedly, ten times or more. The chain is built from TRBV14 and TRBJ2-1; D remains ambiguous. Germline CDR1 reads SGHDN; CDR2 reads FVKESK. The CDR3 consists of 15 residues. V was trimmed by 1 base and J by 9 bases, leaving 16 bases between them. The CDR3 nucleotides read TGTGCCAGCAGCCAAGTACCCGGGTACCCCACTGAGCAGTTCTTC. This codes for CASSQVPGYPTEQFF.

This sequence joins TRBV9 and TRBJ2-2; 9 bases match TRBD1. The J segment lost 1 base and the V segment lost 2 bases, leaving 3 bases of the junction unmatched. In germline, CDR1 is SGDLS, CDR2 YYNGEE. The CDR3 has 16 amino acids. The CDR3 coding sequence is TGTGCCAGCAGCGTGGACAGGGGCGGGAACACCGGGGAGCTGTTTTTT. Translation gives CASSVDRGGNTGELFF.